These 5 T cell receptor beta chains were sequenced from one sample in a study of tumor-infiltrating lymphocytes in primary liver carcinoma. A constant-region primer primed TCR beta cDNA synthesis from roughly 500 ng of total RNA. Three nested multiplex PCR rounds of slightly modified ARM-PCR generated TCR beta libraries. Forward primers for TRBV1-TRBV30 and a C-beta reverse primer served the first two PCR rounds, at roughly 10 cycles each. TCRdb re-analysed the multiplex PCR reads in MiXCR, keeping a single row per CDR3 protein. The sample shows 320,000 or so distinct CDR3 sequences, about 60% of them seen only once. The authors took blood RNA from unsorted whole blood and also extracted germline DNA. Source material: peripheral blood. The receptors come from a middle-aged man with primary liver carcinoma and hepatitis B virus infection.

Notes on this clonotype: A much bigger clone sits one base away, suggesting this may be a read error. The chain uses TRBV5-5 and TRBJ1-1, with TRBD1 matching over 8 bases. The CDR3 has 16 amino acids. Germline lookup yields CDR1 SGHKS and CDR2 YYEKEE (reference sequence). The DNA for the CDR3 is TGTGTCAGCAGCTTGGCGGGGGCAGGGGGCTACACTGAAGCTTTCTTT. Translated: CVSSLAGAGGYTEAFF. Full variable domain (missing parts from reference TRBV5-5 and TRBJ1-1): DAGVTQSPTHLIKTRGQQVTLRCSPISGHKSVSWYQQVLGQGPQFIFQYYEKEERGRGNFPDRFSARQFPNYSSELNVNALLLGDSALYLCVSSLAGAGGYTEAFFGQGTRLTVV.

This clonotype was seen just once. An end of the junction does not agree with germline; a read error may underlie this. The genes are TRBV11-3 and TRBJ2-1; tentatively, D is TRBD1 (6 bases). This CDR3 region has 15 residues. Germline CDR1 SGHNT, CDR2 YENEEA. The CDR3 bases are TGTACCAGTAGCTTAGGCAGGGGTTCCTACAATGAGCAGTTCTTC. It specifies CTSSLGRGSYNEQFF.

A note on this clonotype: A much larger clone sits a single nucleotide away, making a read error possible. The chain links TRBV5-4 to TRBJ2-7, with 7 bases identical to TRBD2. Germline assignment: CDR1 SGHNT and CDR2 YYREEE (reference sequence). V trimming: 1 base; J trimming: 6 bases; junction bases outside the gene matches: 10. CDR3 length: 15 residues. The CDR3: CASSLTGLEMGEQYF. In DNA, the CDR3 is TGTGCCAGCAGCTTGACAGGACTAGAAATGGGCGAGCAGTACTTC. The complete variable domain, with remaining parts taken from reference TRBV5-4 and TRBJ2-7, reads ETGVTQSPTHLIKTRGQQVTLRCSSQSGHNTVSWYQQALGQGPQFIFQYYREEENGRGNFPPRFSGLQFPNYSSELNVNALELDDSALYLCASSLTGLEMGEQYFGPGTRLTVT.

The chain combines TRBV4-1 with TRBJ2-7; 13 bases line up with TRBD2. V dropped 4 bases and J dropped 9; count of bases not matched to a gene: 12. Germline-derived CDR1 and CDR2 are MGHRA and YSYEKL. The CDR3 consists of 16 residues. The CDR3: CASSPKTSGGLGGQYF. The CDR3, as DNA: TGCGCCAGCAGCCCGAAGACTAGCGGGGGGCTTGGGGGGCAGTACTTC.

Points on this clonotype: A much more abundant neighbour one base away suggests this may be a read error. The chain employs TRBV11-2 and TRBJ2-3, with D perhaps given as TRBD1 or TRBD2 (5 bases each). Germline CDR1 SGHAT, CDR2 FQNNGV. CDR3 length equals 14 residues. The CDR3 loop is CASSSSGRGNTHYF. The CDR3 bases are TGTGCCAGCAGCTCTAGTGGCCGGGGCAATACGCACTATTTT.